A selection of T cell receptor beta chains follows, all from one sample in a study of memory CD4+ T cells and cytomegalovirus serostatus. The table came from immunoSEQ multiplex PCR; TCRdb's copy has only in-frame clones and leaves some out. The data hold tens of thousands of clones, with around 81% observed a single time. The sample was memory CD4+ T cells from blood. These receptors all come from an adult in good health and CMV-seronegative. Each CDR3 is given with its conserved first and last residue. Fields, in order: CDR3 length, clone size, V gene, D gene, J gene, CDR3 protein, CDR3 DNA. A D gene is named only where the DNA matches it firmly. Clone size is stated in some rows and not others, as once, few, many or a class when expanded.

13	-	TRBV11-3	-	TRBJ2-1	CASSLERESEQFF	TGTGCCAGCAGCTTAGAAAGGGAGAGTGAGCAGTTCTTC
15	once	TRBV5-1	-	TRBJ2-3	CASSLRGTSTDTQYF	TGCGCCAGCAGCTTGAGGGGGACGAGCACAGATACGCAGTATTTT
12	-	TRBV6-6	-	TRBJ1-3	CASSLQGNTIYF	TGTGCCAGCAGTCTACAGGGAAACACCATATATTTT
13	-	TRBV7-2	-	TRBJ2-7	CASSPGYSYEQYF	TGTGCCAGCAGCCCAGGGTACTCCTACGAGCAGTACTTC
14	-	TRBV11-2	TRBD1	TRBJ1-6	CASSFGQGKEPLHF	TGTGCCAGCAGCTTTGGACAGGGAAAGGAACCCCTCCACTTT
19	-	TRBV28	TRBD2	TRBJ2-1	CASSTGTSGRLALGSEQFF	TGTGCCAGCAGTACCGGGACTAGCGGGAGGTTGGCCTTAGGTAGTGAGCAGTTCTTC
14	-	TRBV6-5	-	TRBJ2-2	CASTRTQSSGELFF	TGTGCCAGCACGCGGACTCAGAGTTCGGGGGAGCTGTTTTTT
12	few	TRBV29-1	-	TRBJ2-1	CSVEAGNNEQFF	TGCAGCGTTGAGGCAGGCAACAATGAGCAGTTCTTC
15	few	TRBV7-6	-	TRBJ2-7	CASSDYRRGFYEQYF	TGTGCCAGCAGTGACTATCGAAGAGGTTTTTACGAGCAGTACTTC
13	-	TRBV15	-	TRBJ2-1	CATSRDFNNEQFF	TGTGCCACCAGCAGAGATTTCAACAATGAGCAGTTCTTC
17	-	TRBV15	-	TRBJ1-6	CATSRDLFVENNSPLHF	TGTGCCACCAGCAGAGATCTGTTCGTGGAGAATAATTCACCCCTCCACTTT
13	-	TRBV5-1	TRBD1	TRBJ1-2	CASSLDRGSGYTF	TGCGCCAGCAGCCTGGACAGGGGGAGTGGCTACACCTTC
14	-	TRBV27	-	TRBJ1-2	CASSFSEGRSGYTF	TGTGCCAGCAGTTTCTCCGAAGGGAGAAGTGGCTACACCTTC
9	-	TRBV10-3	-	TRBJ2-5	CATPRAQYF	TGTGCCACCCCGAGGGCACAGTACTTC
15	-	TRBV18	-	TRBJ2-1	CASSPAGAVGNEQFF	TGTGCCAGCTCACCAGCGGGGGCAGTTGGCAATGAGCAGTTCTTC
15	few	TRBV10-3	TRBD2	TRBJ2-1	CAIGALAGGGGEQFF	TGTGCCATCGGGGCACTAGCGGGAGGGGGTGGCGAGCAGTTCTTC
14	-	TRBV30	-	TRBJ1-1	CAWSVYGVNTEAFF	TGTGCCTGGAGTGTTTATGGGGTGAACACTGAAGCTTTCTTT
14	-	TRBV6-6	TRBD1	TRBJ2-3	CAAAFGTGKDTQYF	TGTGCCGCCGCTTTCGGGACAGGGAAGGATACGCAGTATTTT
17	-	TRBV9	-	TRBJ1-3	CASSPDPRSSSGNTIYF	TGTGCCAGCAGCCCAGACCCCCGAAGTAGCTCTGGAAACACCATATATTTT
17	-	TRBV19	TRBD2	TRBJ2-5	CASSIHPSGGARETQYF	TGTGCCAGTAGTATCCACCCCAGCGGGGGGGCCAGAGAGACCCAGTACTTC
15	once	TRBV6-5	-	TRBJ1-3	CASSLDRFSGNTIYF	TGTGCCAGCAGCCTCGACAGATTCTCTGGAAACACCATATATTTT
13	few	TRBV11-3	-	TRBJ1-1	CASSLEVTAEAFF	TGTGCCAGCAGCTTAGAAGTGACGGCCGAAGCTTTCTTT
14	-	TRBV15	-	TRBJ1-2	CATSRAGINYGYTF	TGTGCCACCAGCAGGGCAGGGATTAACTATGGCTACACCTTC
12	-	TRBV23-1	-	TRBJ2-7	CASTRDSYEQYF	TGCGCCAGTACCCGGGACTCCTACGAGCAGTACTTC
16	-	TRBV7-6	TRBD2	TRBJ2-3	CASSLSGGGTTDTQYF	TGTGCCAGCAGCCTCTCGGGCGGGGGGACCACAGATACGCAGTATTTT
16	few	TRBV18	TRBD2	TRBJ2-2	CASSPASGRAAGELFF	TGTGCCAGCTCACCGGCTAGCGGGAGGGCCGCTGGGGAGCTGTTTTTT
14	-	TRBV19	-	TRBJ1-2	CASSIDLRGGGYTF	TGTGCCAGTAGTATAGATCTCCGGGGAGGAGGCTACACCTTC
14	-	TRBV5-6	-	TRBJ2-5	CASSRRRIRETQYF	TGTGCCAGCAGCCGACGGCGTATCCGGGAGACCCAGTACTTC
13	few	TRBV29-1	-	TRBJ1-1	CSAHREANTEAFF	TGCAGCGCGCACAGGGAGGCGAACACTGAAGCTTTCTTT
15	-	TRBV29-1	-	TRBJ2-3	CSVEDNAGRTDTQYF	TGCAGCGTTGAAGATAACGCGGGGCGCACAGATACGCAGTATTTT
16	-	TRBV7-2	TRBD2	TRBJ2-3	CASSEGYLAGADTQYF	TGTGCCAGCAGCGAAGGGTACCTAGCGGGAGCAGATACGCAGTATTTT
11	-	TRBV11-2	-	TRBJ2-1	CASSFFNEQFF	TGTGCCAGCAGCTTTTTCAATGAGCAGTTCTTC
16	-	TRBV11-2	-	TRBJ2-2	CASSLVSRARTGELFF	TGTGCCAGCAGCTTAGTATCCAGGGCGCGGACCGGGGAGCTGTTTTTT
17	few	TRBV30	TRBD1	TRBJ1-3	CAWSARDRGFVGNTIYF	TGTGCCTGGAGTGCTCGGGACAGGGGGTTTGTCGGAAACACCATATATTTT
19	-	TRBV28	TRBD1	TRBJ1-2	CASSPPRRDRGALNYGYTF	TGTGCCAGCAGTCCTCCCCGCAGGGACAGGGGCGCTCTAAACTATGGCTACACCTTC
14	few	TRBV29-1	TRBD1	TRBJ2-1	CSVQDRRGLNEQFF	TGCAGCGTTCAGGACAGGAGAGGGCTCAATGAGCAGTTCTTC
13	-	TRBV7-2	-	TRBJ1-2	CASSLELNYGYTF	TGTGCCAGCAGCTTAGAGCTGAACTATGGCTACACCTTC
16	-	TRBV7-8	-	TRBJ1-1	CASSFRQAQLNTEAFF	TGTGCCAGCAGCTTCCGTCAGGCCCAGCTGAACACTGAAGCTTTCTTT
16	-	TRBV19	TRBD2	TRBJ2-3	CASSLASGTSTDTQYF	TGTGCCAGTAGTTTAGCTAGCGGGACTAGCACAGATACGCAGTATTTT
16	-	TRBV5-1	TRBD1	TRBJ1-5	CASSSGQGGANQPQHF	TGCGCCAGCAGCTCCGGACAGGGGGGGGCCAATCAGCCCCAGCATTTT
16	-	TRBV9	TRBD2	TRBJ2-3	CASSKRTSGGADTQYF	TGTGCCAGCAGCAAACGGACTAGCGGGGGTGCGGATACGCAGTATTTT
14	few	TRBV2	-	TRBJ1-1	CASNPLAGGTEAFF	TGTGCCAGCAATCCATTGGCGGGGGGCACTGAAGCTTTCTTT
15	-	TRBV7-8	-	TRBJ2-7	CASSLTQGLGYEQYF	TGTGCCAGCAGCTTAACGCAGGGGCTGGGGTACGAGCAGTACTTC